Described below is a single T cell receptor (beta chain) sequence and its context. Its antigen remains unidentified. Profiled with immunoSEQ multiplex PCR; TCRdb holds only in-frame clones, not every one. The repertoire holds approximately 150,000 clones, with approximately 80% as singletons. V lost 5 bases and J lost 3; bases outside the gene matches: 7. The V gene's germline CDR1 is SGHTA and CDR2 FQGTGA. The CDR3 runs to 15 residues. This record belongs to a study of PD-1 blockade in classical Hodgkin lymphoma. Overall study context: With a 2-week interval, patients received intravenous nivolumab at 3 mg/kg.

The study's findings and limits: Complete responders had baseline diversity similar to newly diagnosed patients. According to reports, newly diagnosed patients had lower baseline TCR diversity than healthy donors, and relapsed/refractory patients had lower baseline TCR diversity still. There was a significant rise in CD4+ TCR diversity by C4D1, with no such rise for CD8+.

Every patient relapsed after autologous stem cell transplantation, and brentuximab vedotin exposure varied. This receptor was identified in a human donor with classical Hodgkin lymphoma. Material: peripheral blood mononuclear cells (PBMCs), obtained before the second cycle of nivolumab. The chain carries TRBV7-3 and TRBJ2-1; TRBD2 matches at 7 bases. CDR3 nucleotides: TGTGCCAGCAGCGCCCGACTAGCATTCTACAATGAGCAGTTCTTC. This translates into CASSARLAFYNEQFF.